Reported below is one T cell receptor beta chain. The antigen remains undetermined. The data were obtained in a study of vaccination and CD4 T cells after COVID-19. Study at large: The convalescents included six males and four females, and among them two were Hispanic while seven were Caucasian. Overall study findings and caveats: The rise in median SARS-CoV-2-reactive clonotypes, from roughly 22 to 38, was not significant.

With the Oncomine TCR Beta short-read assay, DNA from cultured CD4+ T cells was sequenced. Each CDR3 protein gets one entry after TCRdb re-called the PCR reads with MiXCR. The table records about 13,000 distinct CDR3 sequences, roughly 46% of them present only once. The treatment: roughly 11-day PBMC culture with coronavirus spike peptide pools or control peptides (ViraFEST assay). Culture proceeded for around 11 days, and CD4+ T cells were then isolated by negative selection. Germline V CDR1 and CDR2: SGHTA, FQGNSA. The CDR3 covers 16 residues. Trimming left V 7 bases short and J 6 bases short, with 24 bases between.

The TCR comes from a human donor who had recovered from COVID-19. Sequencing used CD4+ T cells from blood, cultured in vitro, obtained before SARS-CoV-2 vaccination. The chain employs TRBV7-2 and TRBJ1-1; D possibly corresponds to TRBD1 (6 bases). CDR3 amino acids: CASNGQNGGAGAEAFF. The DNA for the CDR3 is TGTGCCAGCAACGGCCAGAATGGGGGGGCGGGTGCTGAAGCTTTCTTT.